The clone carrying this T cell receptor (beta chain) was seen only a few times. Its specificity is unknown. Method: immunoSEQ multiplex PCR; TCRdb's copy keeps in-frame clones and lacks some. The data hold 50,000 to 75,000 clones, with roughly 79% observed a single time. This record comes from a study of vaccination effects on CD4 cells after COVID-19. The study, taken as a whole, reports: Whether induced by infection or by vaccine, clones showed marked clonal contraction late after vaccination. Early post-infection timepoints were missing from the study, which also had few convalescent patients. Only 1 of 255 vaccine-induced clones from healthy vaccinees cross-reacted with common cold coronaviruses.

ViraFEST assay sequencing came after antigen-specific CD4+ T cells were expanded with viral peptide pools. Following culture for more than 9 days, CD4+ T cells were isolated. Nucleocapsid antibody tests were negative, and the vaccine recipients had no prior SARS-CoV-2 infection. The CDR3 runs 16 residues. Germline trimming cut 5 bases from V and 1 base from J; bases unmatched to any gene: 8. CDR1 SGHRS and CDR2 YFSETQ come from the germline V gene. The source of this sequence is a human donor who received a COVID-19 vaccine. The sequences come from CD4+ T cells from PBMCs cultured with HCoV-229E spike peptides, collected before COVID-19 vaccination. V is TRBV5-1 and J is TRBJ2-1, with 8 positions matching TRBD2. This CDR3 reads CASSSTASGSYNEQFF. CDR3 bases: TGCGCCAGCAGTTCTACGGCTAGCGGGTCCTACAATGAGCAGTTCTTC.